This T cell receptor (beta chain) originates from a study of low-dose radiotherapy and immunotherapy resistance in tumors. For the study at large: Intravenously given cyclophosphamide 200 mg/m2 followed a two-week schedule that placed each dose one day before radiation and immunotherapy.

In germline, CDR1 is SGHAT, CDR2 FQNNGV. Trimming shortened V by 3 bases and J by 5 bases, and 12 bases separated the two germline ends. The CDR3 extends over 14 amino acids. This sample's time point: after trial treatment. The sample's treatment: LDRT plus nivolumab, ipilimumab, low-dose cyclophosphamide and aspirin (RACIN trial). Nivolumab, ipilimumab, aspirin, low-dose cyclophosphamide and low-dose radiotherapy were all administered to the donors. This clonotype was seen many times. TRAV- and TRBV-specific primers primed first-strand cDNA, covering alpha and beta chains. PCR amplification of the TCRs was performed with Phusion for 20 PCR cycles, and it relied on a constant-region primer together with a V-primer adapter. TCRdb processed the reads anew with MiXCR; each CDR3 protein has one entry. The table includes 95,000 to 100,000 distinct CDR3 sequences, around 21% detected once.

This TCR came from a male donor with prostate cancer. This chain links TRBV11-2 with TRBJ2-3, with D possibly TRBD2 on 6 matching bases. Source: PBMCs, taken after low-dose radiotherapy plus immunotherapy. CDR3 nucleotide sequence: TGTGCCAGCAGCTTCCGCGGGGCAGGAGATACGCAGTATTTT. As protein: CASSFRGAGDTQYF. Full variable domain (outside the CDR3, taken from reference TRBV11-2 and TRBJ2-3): EAGVAQSPRYKIIEKRQSVAFWCNPISGHATLYWYQQILGQGPKLLIQFQNNGVVDDSQLPKDRFSAERLKGVDSTLKIQPAKLEDSAVYLCASSFRGAGDTQYFGPGTRLTVL.